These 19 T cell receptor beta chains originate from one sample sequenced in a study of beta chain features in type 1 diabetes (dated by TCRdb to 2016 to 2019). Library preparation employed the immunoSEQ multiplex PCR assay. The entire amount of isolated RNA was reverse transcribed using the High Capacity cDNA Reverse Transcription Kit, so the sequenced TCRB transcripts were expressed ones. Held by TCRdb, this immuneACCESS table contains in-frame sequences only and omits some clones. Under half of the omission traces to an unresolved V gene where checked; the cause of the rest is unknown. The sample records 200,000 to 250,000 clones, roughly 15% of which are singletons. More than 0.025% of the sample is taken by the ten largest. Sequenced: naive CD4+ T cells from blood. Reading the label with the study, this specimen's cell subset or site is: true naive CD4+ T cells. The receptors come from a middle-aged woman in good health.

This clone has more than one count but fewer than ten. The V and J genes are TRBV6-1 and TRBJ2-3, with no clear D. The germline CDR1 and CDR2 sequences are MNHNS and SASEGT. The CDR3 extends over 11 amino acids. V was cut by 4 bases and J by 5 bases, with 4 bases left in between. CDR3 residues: CASSVGDTQYF. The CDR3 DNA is TGTGCCAGCAGTGTCGGAGATACGCAGTATTTT.

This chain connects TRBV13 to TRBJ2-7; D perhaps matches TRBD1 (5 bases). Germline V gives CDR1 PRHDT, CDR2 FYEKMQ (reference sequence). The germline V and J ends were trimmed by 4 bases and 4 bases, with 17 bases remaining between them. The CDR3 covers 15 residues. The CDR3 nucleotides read TGTGCCAGCAGCTCTTACAGGCCAACCGGGTACGAGCAGTACTTC. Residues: CASSSYRPTGYEQYF. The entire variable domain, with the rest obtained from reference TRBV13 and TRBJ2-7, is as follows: AAGVIQSPRHLIKEKRETATLKCYPIPRHDTVYWYQQGPGQDPQFLISFYEKMQSDKGSIPDRFSAQQFSDYHSELNMSSLELGDSALYFCASSSYRPTGYEQYFGPGTRLTVT.

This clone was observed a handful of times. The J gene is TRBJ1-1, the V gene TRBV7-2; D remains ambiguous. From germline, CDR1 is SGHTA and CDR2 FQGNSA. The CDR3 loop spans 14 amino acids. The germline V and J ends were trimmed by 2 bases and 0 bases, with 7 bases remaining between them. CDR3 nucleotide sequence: TGTGCCAGCAGCTTATCGGGAGTGAACACTGAAGCTTTCTTT. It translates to CASSLSGVNTEAFF.

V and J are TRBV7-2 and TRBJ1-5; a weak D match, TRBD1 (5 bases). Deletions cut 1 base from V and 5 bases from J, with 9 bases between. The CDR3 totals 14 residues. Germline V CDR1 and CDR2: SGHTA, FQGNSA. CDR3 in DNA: TGTGCCAGCAGCTTAGGAACAGGAGATCAGCCCCAGCATTTT. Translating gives CASSLGTGDQPQHF.

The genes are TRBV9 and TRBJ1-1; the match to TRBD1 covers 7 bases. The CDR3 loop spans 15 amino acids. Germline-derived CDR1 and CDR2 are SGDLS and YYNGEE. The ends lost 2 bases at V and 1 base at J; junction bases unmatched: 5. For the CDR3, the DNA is TGTGCCAGCAGCGTTTCACAGGGGCAGAACACTGAAGCTTTCTTT. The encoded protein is CASSVSQGQNTEAFF.

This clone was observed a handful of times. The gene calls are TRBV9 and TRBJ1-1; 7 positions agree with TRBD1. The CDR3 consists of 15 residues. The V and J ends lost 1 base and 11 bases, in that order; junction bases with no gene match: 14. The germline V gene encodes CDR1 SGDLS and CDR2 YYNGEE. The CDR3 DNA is TGTGCCAGCAGCGTATCAGAAGGAGGGGGGACAGTTGCTTTCTTT. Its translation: CASSVSEGGGTVAFF.

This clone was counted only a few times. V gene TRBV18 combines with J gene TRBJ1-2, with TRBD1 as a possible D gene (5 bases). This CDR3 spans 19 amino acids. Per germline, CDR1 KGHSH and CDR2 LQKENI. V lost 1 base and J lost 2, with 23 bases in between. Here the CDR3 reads CASSPRVPKGGASNYGYTF. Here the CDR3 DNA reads TGTGCCAGCTCACCACGCGTTCCCAAAGGAGGGGCGTCGAACTATGGCTACACCTTC.

The DNA for the CDR3 is TGTGCCAGCAGCCCCCCTAGCCGGCGGGAGAGAGGGGACAATGAGCAGTTCTTC. This translates into CASSPPSRRERGDNEQFF. The V and J genes are TRBV7-2 and TRBJ2-1; 7 bases are shared with TRBD2. V lost 5 bases, J lost 5 bases, and 18 bases stayed unmatched. The length of the CDR3 is 18 residues. CDR1 is SGHTA and CDR2 is FQGNSA in the germline V gene.

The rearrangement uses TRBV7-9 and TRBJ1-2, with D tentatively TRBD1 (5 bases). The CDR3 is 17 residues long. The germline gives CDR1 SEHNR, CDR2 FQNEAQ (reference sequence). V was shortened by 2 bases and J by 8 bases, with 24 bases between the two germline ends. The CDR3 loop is CASSLLMARVTLGGYTF. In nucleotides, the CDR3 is TGTGCCAGCAGCTTACTTATGGCCAGGGTCACATTAGGAGGCTACACCTTC.

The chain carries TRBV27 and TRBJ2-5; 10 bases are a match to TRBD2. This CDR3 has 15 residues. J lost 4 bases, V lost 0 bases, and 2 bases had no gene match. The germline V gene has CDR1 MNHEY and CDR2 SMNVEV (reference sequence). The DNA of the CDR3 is TGTGCCAGCAGTTTATCTAGCGGGGGGTTAGAGACCCAGTACTTC. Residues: CASSLSSGGLETQYF.

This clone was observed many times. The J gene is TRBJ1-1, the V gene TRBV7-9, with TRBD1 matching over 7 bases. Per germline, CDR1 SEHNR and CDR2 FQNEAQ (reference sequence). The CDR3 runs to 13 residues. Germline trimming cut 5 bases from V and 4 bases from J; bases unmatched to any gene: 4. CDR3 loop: CASSTPGGTEAFF. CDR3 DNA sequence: TGTGCCAGCAGCACCCCAGGGGGCACTGAAGCTTTCTTT.

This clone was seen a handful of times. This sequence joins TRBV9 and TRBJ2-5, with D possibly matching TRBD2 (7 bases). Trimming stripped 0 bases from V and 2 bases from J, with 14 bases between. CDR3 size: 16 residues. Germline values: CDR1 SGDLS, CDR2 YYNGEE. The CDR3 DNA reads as TGTGCCAGCAGCGTAGCCCGCGGGGGCCGACAAGAGACCCAGTACTTC. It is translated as CASSVARGGRQETQYF.

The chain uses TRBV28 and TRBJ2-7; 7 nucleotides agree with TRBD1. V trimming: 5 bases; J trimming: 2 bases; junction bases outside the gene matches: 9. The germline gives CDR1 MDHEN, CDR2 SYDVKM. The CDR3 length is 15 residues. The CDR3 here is CASSGRQGVTYEQYF. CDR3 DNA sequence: TGTGCCAGCAGTGGCCGGCAGGGGGTCACCTACGAGCAGTACTTC.

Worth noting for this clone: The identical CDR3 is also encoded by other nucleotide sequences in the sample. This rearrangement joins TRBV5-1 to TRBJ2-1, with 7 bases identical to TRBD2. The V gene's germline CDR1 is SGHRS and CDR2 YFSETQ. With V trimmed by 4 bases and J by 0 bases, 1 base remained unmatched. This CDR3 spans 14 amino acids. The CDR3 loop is CASSPGGSYNEQFF. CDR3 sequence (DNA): TGCGCCAGCAGCCCGGGGGGCTCCTACAATGAGCAGTTCTTC.

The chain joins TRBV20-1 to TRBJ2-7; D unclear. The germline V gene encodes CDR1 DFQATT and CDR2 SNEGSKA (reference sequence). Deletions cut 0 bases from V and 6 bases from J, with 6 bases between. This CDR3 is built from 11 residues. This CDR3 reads CSARDPSEQYF. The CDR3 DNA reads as TGCAGTGCTAGAGACCCCAGCGAGCAGTACTTC.

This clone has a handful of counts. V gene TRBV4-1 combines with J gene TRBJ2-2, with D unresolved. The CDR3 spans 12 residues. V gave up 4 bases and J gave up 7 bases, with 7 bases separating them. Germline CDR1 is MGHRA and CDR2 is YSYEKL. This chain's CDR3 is CASSPISGELFF. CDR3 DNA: TGCGCCAGCAGCCCCATTAGCGGGGAGCTGTTTTTT.

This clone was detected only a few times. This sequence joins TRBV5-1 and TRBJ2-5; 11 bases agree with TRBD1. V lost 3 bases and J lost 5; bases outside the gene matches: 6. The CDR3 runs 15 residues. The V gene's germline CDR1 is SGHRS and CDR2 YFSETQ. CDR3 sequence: CASSSGDRGKETQYF. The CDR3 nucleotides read TGCGCCAGCAGCTCGGGGGACAGGGGGAAGGAGACCCAGTACTTC.

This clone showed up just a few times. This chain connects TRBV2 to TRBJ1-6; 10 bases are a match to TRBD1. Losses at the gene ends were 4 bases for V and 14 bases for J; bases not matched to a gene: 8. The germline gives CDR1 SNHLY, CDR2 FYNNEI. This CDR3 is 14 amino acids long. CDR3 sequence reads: CASSAPGQGRALHF. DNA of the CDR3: TGTGCCAGCAGTGCACCGGGACAGGGGAGAGCCCTCCACTTT.

CDR3 sequence: CASSAEFSETQYF. DNA of the CDR3: TGCGCCAGCAGTGCGGAGTTTTCGGAGACCCAGTACTTC. This chain uses TRBV5-1 with TRBJ2-5; D gene ambiguous. The germline gives CDR1 SGHRS, CDR2 YFSETQ. Deletions cut 5 bases from V and 5 bases from J, with 13 bases between. The CDR3 is 13 amino acids.